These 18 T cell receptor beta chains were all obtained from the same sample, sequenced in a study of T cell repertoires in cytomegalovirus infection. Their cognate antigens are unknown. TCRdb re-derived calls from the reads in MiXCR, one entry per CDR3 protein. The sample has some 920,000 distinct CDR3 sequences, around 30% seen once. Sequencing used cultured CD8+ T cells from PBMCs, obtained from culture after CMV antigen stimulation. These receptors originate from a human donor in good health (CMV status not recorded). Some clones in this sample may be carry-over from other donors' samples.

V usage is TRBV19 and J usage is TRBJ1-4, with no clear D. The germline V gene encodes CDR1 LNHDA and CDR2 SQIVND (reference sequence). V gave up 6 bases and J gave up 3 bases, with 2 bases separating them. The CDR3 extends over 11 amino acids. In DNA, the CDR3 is TGTGCCAGTAGGTCTAATGAAAAACTGTTTTTT. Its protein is CASRSNEKLFF.

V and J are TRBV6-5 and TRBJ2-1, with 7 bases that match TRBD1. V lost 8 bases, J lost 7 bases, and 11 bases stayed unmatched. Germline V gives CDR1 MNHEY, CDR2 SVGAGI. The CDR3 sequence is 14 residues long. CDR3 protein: CASSVTGVRNEQFF. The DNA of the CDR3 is TGTGCCAGCTCCGTAACAGGGGTGCGGAATGAGCAGTTCTTC.

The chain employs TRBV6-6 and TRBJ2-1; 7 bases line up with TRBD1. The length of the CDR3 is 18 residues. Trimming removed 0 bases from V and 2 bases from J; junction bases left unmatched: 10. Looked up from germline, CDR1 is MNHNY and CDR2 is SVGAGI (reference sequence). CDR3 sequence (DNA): TGTGCCAGCAGTTACTCTACAGGTACAGGGGCCCCCTACAATGAGCAGTTCTTC. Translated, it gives CASSYSTGTGAPYNEQFF.

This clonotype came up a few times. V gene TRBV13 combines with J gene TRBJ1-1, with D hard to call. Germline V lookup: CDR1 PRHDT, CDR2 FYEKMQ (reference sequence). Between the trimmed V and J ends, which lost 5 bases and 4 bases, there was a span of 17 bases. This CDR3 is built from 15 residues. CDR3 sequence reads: CASSPLGGLATEAFF. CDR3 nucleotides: TGTGCCAGCAGCCCCTTGGGAGGGTTGGCCACTGAAGCTTTCTTT.

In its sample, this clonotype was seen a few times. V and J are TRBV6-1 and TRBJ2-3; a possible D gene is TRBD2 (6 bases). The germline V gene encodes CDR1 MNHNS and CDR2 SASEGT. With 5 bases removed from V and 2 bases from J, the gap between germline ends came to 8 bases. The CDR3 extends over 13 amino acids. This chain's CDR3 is CASSWDFTDTQYF. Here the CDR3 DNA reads TGTGCCAGCAGTTGGGACTTCACAGATACGCAGTATTTT.

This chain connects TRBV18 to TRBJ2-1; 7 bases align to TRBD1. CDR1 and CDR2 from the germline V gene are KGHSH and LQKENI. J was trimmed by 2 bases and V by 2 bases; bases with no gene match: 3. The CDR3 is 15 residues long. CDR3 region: CASSPWGQTYNEQFF. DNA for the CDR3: TGTGCCAGCTCACCATGGGGACAGACCTACAATGAGCAGTTCTTC.

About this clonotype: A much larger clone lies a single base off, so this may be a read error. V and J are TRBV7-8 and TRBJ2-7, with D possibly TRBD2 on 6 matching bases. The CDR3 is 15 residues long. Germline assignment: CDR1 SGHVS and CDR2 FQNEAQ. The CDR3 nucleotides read TGTGCCAACAGCTTAGCGGTCAGGACCCGCTACGAGCAGTACTTC. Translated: CANSLAVRTRYEQYF.

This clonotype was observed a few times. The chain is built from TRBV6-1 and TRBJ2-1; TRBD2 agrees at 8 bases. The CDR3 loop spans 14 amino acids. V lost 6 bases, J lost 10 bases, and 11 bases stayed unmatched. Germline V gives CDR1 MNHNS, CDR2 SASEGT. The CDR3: CASSHGLAGPEQFF. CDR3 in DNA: TGTGCCAGCAGCCACGGACTAGCCGGCCCAGAGCAGTTCTTC.

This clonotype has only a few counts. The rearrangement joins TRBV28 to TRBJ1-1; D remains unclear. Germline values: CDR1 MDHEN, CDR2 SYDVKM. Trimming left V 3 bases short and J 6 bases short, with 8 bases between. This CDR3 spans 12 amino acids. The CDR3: CASSFIRAEAFF. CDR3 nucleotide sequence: TGTGCCAGCAGTTTCATTCGAGCTGAAGCTTTCTTT.

The CDR3 DNA reads as TGCGCCAGCAGCCAAGCACCAGGGGGCTACAATGAGCAGTTCTTC. Translated, it gives CASSQAPGGYNEQFF. This sequence joins TRBV4-1 and TRBJ2-1; TRBD1 matches 7 bases. The V and J ends lost 1 base and 3 bases, in that order; junction bases with no gene match: 3. Germline V CDR1 and CDR2: MGHRA, YSYEKL. The CDR3 is made up of 15 amino acids.

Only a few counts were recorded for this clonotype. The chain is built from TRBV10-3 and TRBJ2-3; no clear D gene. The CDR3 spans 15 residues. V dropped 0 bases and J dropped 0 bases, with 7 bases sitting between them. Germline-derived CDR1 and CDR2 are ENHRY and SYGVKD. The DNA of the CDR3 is TGTGCCATCAGTGAGTCCCTGGCTAGCACAGATACGCAGTATTTT. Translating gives CAISESLASTDTQYF.

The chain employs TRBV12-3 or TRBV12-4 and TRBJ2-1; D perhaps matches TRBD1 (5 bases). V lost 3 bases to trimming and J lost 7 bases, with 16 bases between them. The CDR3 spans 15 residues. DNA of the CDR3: TGTGCCAGCAGTTTCGGGCAGGGTCCTTTGAATGAGCAGTTCTTC. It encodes CASSFGQGPLNEQFF.

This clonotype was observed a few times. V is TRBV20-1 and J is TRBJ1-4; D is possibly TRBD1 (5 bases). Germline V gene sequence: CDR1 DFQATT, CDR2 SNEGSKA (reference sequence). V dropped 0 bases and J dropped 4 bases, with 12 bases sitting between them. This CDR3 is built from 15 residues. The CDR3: CSARDFWGINEKLFF. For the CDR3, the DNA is TGCAGTGCTAGAGATTTTTGGGGGATTAATGAAAAACTGTTTTTT.

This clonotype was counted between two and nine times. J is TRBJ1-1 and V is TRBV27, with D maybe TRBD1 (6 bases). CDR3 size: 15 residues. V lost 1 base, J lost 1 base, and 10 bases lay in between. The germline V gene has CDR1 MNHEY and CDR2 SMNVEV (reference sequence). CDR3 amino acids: CASSLYRTANTEAFF. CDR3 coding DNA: TGTGCCAGCAGTTTATATCGGACAGCGAACACTGAAGCTTTCTTT.

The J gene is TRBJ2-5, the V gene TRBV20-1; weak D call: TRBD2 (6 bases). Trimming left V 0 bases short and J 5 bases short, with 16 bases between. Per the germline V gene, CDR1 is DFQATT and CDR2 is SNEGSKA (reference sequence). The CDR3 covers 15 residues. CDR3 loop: CSARDLREVVETQYF. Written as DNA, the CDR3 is TGCAGTGCTAGAGATCTTAGGGAGGTCGTGGAGACCCAGTACTTC.

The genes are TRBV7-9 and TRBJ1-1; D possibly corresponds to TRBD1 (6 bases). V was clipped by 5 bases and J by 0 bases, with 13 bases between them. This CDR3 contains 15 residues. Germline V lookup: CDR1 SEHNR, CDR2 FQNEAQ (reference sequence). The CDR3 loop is CASSVGGDLNTEAFF. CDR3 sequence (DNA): TGTGCCAGCAGCGTAGGGGGGGACCTGAACACTGAAGCTTTCTTT.

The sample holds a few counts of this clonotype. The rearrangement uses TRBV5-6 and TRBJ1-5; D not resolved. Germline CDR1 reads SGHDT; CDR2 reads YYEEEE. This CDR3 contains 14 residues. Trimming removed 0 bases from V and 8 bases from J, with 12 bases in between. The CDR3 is CASSLGTELKPQHF. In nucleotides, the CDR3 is TGTGCCAGCAGCTTGGGGACTGAATTGAAGCCCCAGCATTTT.

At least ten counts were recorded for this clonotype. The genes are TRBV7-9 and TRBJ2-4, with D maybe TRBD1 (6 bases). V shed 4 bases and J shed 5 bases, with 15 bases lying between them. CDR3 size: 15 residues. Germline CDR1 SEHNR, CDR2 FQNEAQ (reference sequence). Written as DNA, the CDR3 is TGTGCCAGCAGCTGGCCAGGGGTTGGCGAAAACATTCAGTACTTC. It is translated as CASSWPGVGENIQYF.